A selection of T cell receptor beta chains follows, all from one sample in a study of regulatory T cells in long-lasting Graves disease. MiXCR, run by TCRdb on the multiplex PCR reads, gives a single entry per CDR3 protein. The profile shows fewer than 550,000 distinct CDR3 sequences, roughly 16% of them singletons. This sample also appeared in a second study, on T cells in Graves' hyperthyroidism and ophthalmopathy.

Sequencing used peripheral blood mononuclear cells (PBMCs), obtained at new diagnosis, from a patient treated with antithyroid drugs. Receptors originate from a woman in her forties or fifties with Graves disease. Each CDR3 is given with its conserved first and last residue. A D gene is named only where the DNA matches it firmly. Only part of the rows carry a size: once, few, many, or a class if the clone is expanded.

length: 13; size: many; D: .; J: TRBJ2-3; V: TRBV2; DNA: TGTGCCAGCAGTTCCTGGGACACCCCCCGGCAGTATTTT; CDR3: CASSSWDTPRQYF
length: 14; size: many; D: .; J: TRBJ1-1; V: TRBV4-1; DNA: TGCGCCAGCAGCCAAGGGACGGACGGCACTGAAGCTTTCTTT; CDR3: CASSQGTDGTEAFF
length: 15; size: many; D: .; J: TRBJ1-1; V: TRBV9; DNA: TGTGCCAGCAGAACAGGGCTGGGGCTTAACACTGAAGCTTTCTTT; CDR3: CASRTGLGLNTEAFF
length: 12; size: few; D: .; J: TRBJ1-2; V: TRBV5-6; DNA: TGTGCCAGCAGCTCTGAACCAGGAGGCTACACCTTC; CDR3: CASSSEPGGYTF
length: 17; size: .; D: TRBD2; J: TRBJ2-5; V: TRBV4-2; DNA: TGTGCCAGCAGCCAAGGGACCCAGCGGGGCGCGGGAGAGACCCAGTACTTC; CDR3: CASSQGTQRGAGETQYF
length: 15; size: .; D: .; J: TRBJ1-1; V: TRBV9; DNA: TGTGCCAGCAGCGTAGGGGGGTCTGATCTTCTTGAAGCTTTCTTT; CDR3: CASSVGGSDLLEAFF
length: 16; size: .; D: TRBD1; J: TRBJ2-3; V: TRBV4-1; DNA: TGTGCCAGCAGCCAGGGGGACAGGGGGGTCGCAGATACGCAGTATTTT; CDR3: CASSQGDRGVADTQYF
length: 14; size: many; D: .; J: TRBJ1-4; V: TRBV30; DNA: TGTGCCTGGAGTGTAGCCAGGGTTAATGAAAAACTGTTTTTT; CDR3: CAWSVARVNEKLFF
length: 16; size: many; D: .; J: TRBJ2-1; V: TRBV3-1; DNA: TGTGCCAGCAGCCAGCACCTGGATACCTCCTACAATGAGCAGTTCTTC; CDR3: CASSQHLDTSYNEQFF
length: 15; size: many; D: TRBD1; J: TRBJ1-1; V: TRBV3-1; DNA: TGTGCCAGCAGCCAAGCGACAGGGATGAACACTGAAGCTTTCTTT; CDR3: CASSQATGMNTEAFF
length: 14; size: few; D: .; J: TRBJ2-5; V: TRBV20-1; DNA: TGCAGTGCTAGAGAGGAGGGGGGGCTGGAGACCCAGTACTTC; CDR3: CSAREEGGLETQYF
length: 15; size: once; D: TRBD2; J: TRBJ2-1; V: TRBV7-2; DNA: TGTGCCAGCAGCTTAGCAGCGGGGGGGTGGCATGAGCAGTTCTTC; CDR3: CASSLAAGGWHEQFF
length: 14; size: .; D: .; J: TRBJ1-2; V: TRBV10-3; DNA: TGTGCCATCAGTGCAGGGTTCTCCAACTATGGCTACACCTTC; CDR3: CAISAGFSNYGYTF
length: 16; size: .; D: .; J: TRBJ2-7; V: TRBV3-1; DNA: TGTGCCAGCAGCCAAGATTGGCAAACGCCATCCTACGAGCAGTACTTC; CDR3: CASSQDWQTPSYEQYF
length: 15; size: many; D: TRBD1; J: TRBJ2-2; V: TRBV2; DNA: TGTGCCAGCAACCAGCGACAGGGGGACACCGGGGAGCTGTTTTTT; CDR3: CASNQRQGDTGELFF
length: 14; size: few; D: .; J: TRBJ2-4; V: TRBV6-2/TRBV6-3; DNA: TGTGCCAGCAGTGAAGATCAGGACCAAAACATTCAGTACTTC; CDR3: CASSEDQDQNIQYF
length: 13; size: .; D: TRBD1; J: TRBJ1-3; V: TRBV10-3; DNA: TGTGCCATCAGGACAGGGACCCGAAACACCATATATTTT; CDR3: CAIRTGTRNTIYF
length: 16; size: .; D: .; J: TRBJ1-3; V: TRBV12-5; DNA: TGTGCTGGTGCCCCTCCCCAAGCAAACTCTGGAAACACCATATATTTT; CDR3: CAGAPPQANSGNTIYF
length: 12; size: .; D: .; J: TRBJ2-1; V: TRBV10-3; DNA: TGTGTCATCAGCGCCGGATCGAATGAGCAGTTCTTC; CDR3: CVISAGSNEQFF
length: 17; size: many; D: TRBD1; J: TRBJ1-1; V: TRBV5-1; DNA: TGCGCCAGCAGCGGAGGGACAGGGGGCAGTTTAGACACTGAAGCTTTCTTT; CDR3: CASSGGTGGSLDTEAFF
length: 15; size: few; D: TRBD2; J: TRBJ2-1; V: TRBV4-2; DNA: TGTGCCAGCAGCCAAGATCCTAGCGGGGAGAATGAGCAGTTCTTC; CDR3: CASSQDPSGENEQFF
length: 16; size: few; D: .; J: TRBJ2-6; V: TRBV28; DNA: TGTGCCAGCAGTTTCACGGGGTCTGCTGGGGCCAACGTCCTGACTTTC; CDR3: CASSFTGSAGANVLTF
length: 15; size: many; D: .; J: TRBJ2-7; V: TRBV2; DNA: TGTGCCAGCACCCAGGGGGGAGCGCGCGGTTACGAGCAGTACTTC; CDR3: CASTQGGARGYEQYF
length: 12; size: many; D: TRBD2; J: TRBJ2-5; V: TRBV20-1; DNA: TGCAGTGCCTGGTGGGGGGGAGAGACCCAGTACTTC; CDR3: CSAWWGGETQYF
length: 17; size: few; D: .; J: TRBJ1-5; V: TRBV4-1; DNA: TGCGCCAGCAGCACCCCCGGAGGGGGGTTTGGCAATCAGCCCCAGCATTTT; CDR3: CASSTPGGGFGNQPQHF
length: 12; size: .; D: .; J: TRBJ2-2; V: TRBV24-1; DNA: TGTGCCACCAGTGATTCCCCCGGGGAGCTGTTTTTT; CDR3: CATSDSPGELFF
length: 16; size: .; D: .; J: TRBJ2-1; V: TRBV19; DNA: TGTGCCAGTAGTACCTCTAGGGTCGAATCCTACAATGAGCAGTTCTTC; CDR3: CASSTSRVESYNEQFF
length: 20; size: few; D: .; J: TRBJ1-1; V: TRBV4-1; DNA: TGCGCCAGCCAGAGGGGGGGGGCTCAGGGCTCAGGGGTTGCGAACACTGAAGCTTTCTTT; CDR3: CASQRGGAQGSGVANTEAFF
length: 15; size: few; D: TRBD1; J: TRBJ2-5; V: TRBV4-2; DNA: TGTGCCAGCAGCCAAGGACAGGGGGCAGAAGAGACCCAGTACTTC; CDR3: CASSQGQGAEETQYF
length: 14; size: many; D: .; J: TRBJ2-7; V: TRBV20-1; DNA: TGCAGTGCTAGAGTGGCAGGGGATTACTACGAGCAGTACTTC; CDR3: CSARVAGDYYEQYF
length: 15; size: few; D: .; J: TRBJ2-1; V: TRBV7-9; DNA: TGTGCCAGCAGCTACGACGGAGGGGTTTACAATGAGCAGTTCTTC; CDR3: CASSYDGGVYNEQFF
length: 14; size: .; D: .; J: TRBJ1-3; V: TRBV30; DNA: TGTGCCGGAAAAGGGACTTTCGGAGGAAACACCATATATTTT; CDR3: CAGKGTFGGNTIYF
length: 14; size: .; D: .; J: TRBJ2-1; V: TRBV5-1; DNA: TGCGCCAGCAGCTCCCTCGATCTATACAATGAGCAGTTCTTC; CDR3: CASSSLDLYNEQFF
length: 16; size: many; D: .; J: TRBJ2-7; V: TRBV7-8; DNA: TGTGCCAGCAGCACGCCGGGACAAGCCTCGGACTACGAGCAGTACTTC; CDR3: CASSTPGQASDYEQYF
length: 13; size: many; D: .; J: TRBJ2-2; V: TRBV6-1; DNA: TGTGCCAGCAGTGAAGCAGGATTCGGGGAGCTGTTTTTT; CDR3: CASSEAGFGELFF
length: 16; size: many; D: .; J: TRBJ1-1; V: TRBV11-2; DNA: TGTGCCAGCAGCTTAATTGTCCCTCAAGGGGGAACTGAAGCTTTCTTT; CDR3: CASSLIVPQGGTEAFF
length: 17; size: few; D: .; J: TRBJ1-2; V: TRBV16; DNA: TGTGCCAGCAGCCCCTCTTCCATGGGGGACGCCAACTATGGCTACACCTTC; CDR3: CASSPSSMGDANYGYTF
length: 13; size: .; D: TRBD1; J: TRBJ2-2; V: TRBV5-4; DNA: TGTGCCAGCAGCTTACAGGGGTTCGGGGAGCTGTTTTTT; CDR3: CASSLQGFGELFF
length: 14; size: .; D: .; J: TRBJ2-7; V: TRBV2; DNA: TGTGCCAGCAGTGTGACGAGGGGGACCTACGAGCAGTACTTC; CDR3: CASSVTRGTYEQYF
length: 13; size: many; D: TRBD2; J: TRBJ2-1; V: TRBV2; DNA: TGTGCCAGCAGTGCCGGGACTAGCAGCGAGCAGTTCTTC; CDR3: CASSAGTSSEQFF
length: 19; size: many; D: TRBD2; J: TRBJ2-3; V: TRBV11-2; DNA: TGTGCCAGCAGCCCCACTTTGGCGCCCAGCGGGGTGAGCACAGATACGCAGTATTTT; CDR3: CASSPTLAPSGVSTDTQYF
length: 10; size: many; D: .; J: TRBJ1-1; V: TRBV6-1; DNA: TGTGCCAGTCGAAGGTTGGAAGCTTTCTTT; CDR3: CASRRLEAFF